A single sample is the source of the 14 T cell receptor beta chains below, sequenced in a study of shared clonotypes between healthy human individuals (dated by TCRdb to about 2020). CD8 naive samples consisted of CD45RO-negative cells that were positively selected for CCR7, yielding a CD45RA+CCR7+ population without TemRA cells. Library preparation was by the immunoSEQ multiplex PCR assay. As stored in TCRdb, this immuneACCESS dataset retains in-frame rearrangements with V and J assigned. A fraction of the clones does not appear; measured against another copy, unresolved V genes explain less than half of the discrepancy, and the remainder lacks a known reason. In all, the sample holds around 2,100,000 clones, and about 95% of those were seen once. More than 0.95% of the sample is taken by the ten largest. The sequenced material came from naive CD8+ T cells sorted from blood. Per the publication, the cell subset or site label means: CD45RA+CCR7+. These receptor sequences come from a man in his late teens or twenties in good health.

This clone was detected only once. This chain joins TRBV7-9 and TRBJ1-6; 9 bases map to TRBD1. The CDR3 extends over 16 amino acids. With 2 bases clipped from V and 9 bases from J, the junction kept 8 bases outside the gene matches. Germline lookup yields CDR1 SEHNR and CDR2 FQNEAQ (reference sequence). CDR3 sequence (DNA): TGTGCCAGCAGCTTAAAGACAGGGGGAGTGGGTTCACCCCTCCACTTT. It is translated as CASSLKTGGVGSPLHF.

The gene calls are TRBV9 and TRBJ2-2; D assignment may be TRBD1 or TRBD2 (6 bases each). Trimming took off 7 bases at V and 0 bases at J, with 22 bases between the two ends. CDR1 is SGDLS, CDR2 YYNGEE, per germline. The CDR3 has 18 amino acids. The CDR3 bases are TGTGCCAGCTCCTTCCCTCCCCGGGGGCTTGCGAACACCGGGGAGCTGTTTTTT. This codes for CASSFPPRGLANTGELFF.

The chain couples TRBV4-3 to TRBJ2-7, with a weak D call TRBD2 (5 bases). The CDR3 has 15 amino acids. The germline V and J ends were trimmed by 0 bases and 2 bases, with 11 bases remaining between them. Germline V CDR1 and CDR2: LGHNA, YSLEER. For the CDR3, the DNA is TGCGCCAGCAGCCAAGAACATCTCGGGGCCTACGAGCAGTACTTC. Its translation is CASSQEHLGAYEQYF.

Note on this clone: The sample holds other DNA sequences that translate to the same CDR3. This chain uses TRBV19 with TRBJ1-1; D might be TRBD1 (5 bases). Germline V gene data show CDR1 as LNHDA and CDR2 as SQIVND (reference sequence). The V and J ends lost 5 bases and 1 base respectively, with 11 bases between them. The CDR3 is 14 amino acids. CDR3 coding DNA: TGTGCCAGTAGTCCCGGGACGGCGAACACTGAAGCTTTCTTT. Protein sequence: CASSPGTANTEAFF.

The V and J genes are TRBV7-9 and TRBJ2-1; D is unclear. The CDR3 is made up of 15 amino acids. V was clipped by 5 bases and J by 0 bases, with 11 bases between them. Germline values: CDR1 SEHNR, CDR2 FQNEAQ (reference sequence). CDR3 in amino acids: CASSQDESSYNEQFF. CDR3 nucleotide sequence: TGTGCCAGCAGCCAGGACGAAAGCTCCTACAATGAGCAGTTCTTC.

This sequence joins TRBV7-9 and TRBJ2-7; D uncertain. The CDR3 consists of 13 residues. Trimming stripped 2 bases from V and 4 bases from J, with 9 bases between. CDR1 is SEHNR, CDR2 FQNEAQ, per germline (reference sequence). The CDR3 DNA is TGTGCCAGCAGCTTAAGGTCTCATTACGAGCAGTACTTC. Protein product: CASSLRSHYEQYF.

This chain connects TRBV4-1 to TRBJ2-5, with 8 bases matching TRBD1. V shed 4 bases, J shed 5 bases, and the junction held 9 bases outside the gene matches. The CDR3 has 15 amino acids. In germline, CDR1 is MGHRA, CDR2 YSYEKL. The CDR3 DNA reads TGCGCCAGCAGCCTAAACCCCGGGACAGGTGAGACCCAGTACTTC. Translation gives CASSLNPGTGETQYF.

V and J are TRBV7-3 and TRBJ2-5; D is uncertain. V was shortened by 5 bases and J by 2 bases, with 9 bases between the two germline ends. The CDR3 spans 13 residues. The germline V gene has CDR1 SGHTA and CDR2 FQGTGA. The CDR3 bases are TGTGCCAGCAGCCGATACTATCAAGAGACCCAGTACTTC. It codes for CASSRYYQETQYF.

This clone has only one observation. The chain is built from TRBV11-2 and TRBJ1-1, with no clear D. CDR1 is SGHAT and CDR2 is FQNNGV in the germline V gene. The CDR3 contains 15 residues. V lost 4 bases, J lost 1 base, and 13 bases lay in between. This CDR3 is CASSYTTQSNTEAFF. DNA of the CDR3: TGTGCCAGCAGCTACACAACCCAGTCGAACACTGAAGCTTTCTTT.

V gene TRBV11-2 combines with J gene TRBJ1-5, with TRBD1 matching over 7 bases. Germline V gene data show CDR1 as SGHAT and CDR2 as FQNNGV. After removal of 2 bases from V and 2 bases from J, the junction contained 0 bases not matched to a gene. The CDR3 is made up of 14 amino acids. The CDR3 sequence is CASSLTGGNQPQHF. CDR3 in DNA: TGTGCCAGCAGCTTAACAGGGGGCAATCAGCCCCAGCATTTT.

V and J are TRBV2 and TRBJ1-3, with D maybe TRBD1 (5 bases). Germline CDR1 and CDR2: SNHLY and FYNNEI. The V and J ends lost 4 bases and 3 bases respectively, with 13 bases between them. The CDR3 loop spans 15 amino acids. The CDR3 DNA reads as TGTGCCAGCAGTGCCGACGGCCAGGGTGGAAACACCATATATTTT. Residues: CASSADGQGGNTIYF.

This sequence joins TRBV4-3 and TRBJ2-1, with 10 positions matching TRBD2. Germline CDR1 and CDR2: LGHNA and YSLEER. The CDR3 has 15 amino acids. V lost 4 bases, J lost 6 bases, and 6 bases stayed unmatched. The CDR3 nucleotides are TGCGCCAGCAGCCCCGGACTAGCGGTACCCAATGAGCAGTTCTTC. Amino acid sequence: CASSPGLAVPNEQFF.

The chain combines TRBV7-9 with TRBJ1-6; D ambiguous. Germline V gene lookup returns CDR1 SEHNR and CDR2 FQNEAQ (reference sequence). The length of the CDR3 is 12 residues. V lost 5 bases, J lost 5 bases, and 4 bases lay in between. The chain's CDR3 is CASSINNSPLHF. The CDR3 DNA reads TGTGCCAGCAGCATAAATAATTCACCCCTCCACTTT.

About this clone: The same CDR3 can be traced to other DNA sequences in this sample. The rearrangement joins TRBV12-5 to TRBJ1-1; D gene uncertain. This CDR3 is 15 amino acids long. The ends were cut back, 0 bases at V and 0 bases at J, with 8 bases in the middle. Germline-derived CDR1 and CDR2 are LGHNT and FRNRAP. The CDR3 DNA follows: TGTGCTAGTGGTTTGGTGTCGGCCTTGAACACTGAAGCTTTCTTT. This encodes CASGLVSALNTEAFF.